This is a list of T cell receptor beta chains from one sample in a study of cytomegalovirus exposure and HLA in healthy donors. Assay: immunoSEQ multiplex PCR; the TCRdb copy retains only in-frame clones and omits some. The table includes some 120,000 clones, over 60% detected once. What was sequenced was PBMCs. These receptor sequences come from a man younger than 40 in good health and CMV-seropositive. Both conserved end residues are part of each CDR3. D genes are given only for firm matches. For some rows the clone size is stated as once, few or many, or as a class when expanded; others skip it.

NA,TRBD1,TRBJ2-3,TRBV6-1,TGTGCCAGCAGTGATTGGGACAGGGCTTGGGATACGCAGTATTTT,CASSDWDRAWDTQYF
NA,NA,TRBJ2-3,TRBV5-1,TGCGCCAGCAGCTTGGCAGGGGCTGGCACAGATACGCAGTATTTT,CASSLAGAGTDTQYF
NA,TRBD2,TRBJ2-7,TRBV7-2,TGTGCCAGCAGCCAAACTAGCGGGGGGGCTCTTGAGCAGTACTTC,CASSQTSGGALEQYF
NA,NA,TRBJ1-1,TRBV28,TGTGCCAGCAGTTTAAAATTATCGGACAGGAACACTGAAGCTTTCTTT,CASSLKLSDRNTEAFF
NA,TRBD2,TRBJ2-1,TRBV5-6,TGTGCCAGCAGCTTGGCCAAGGGCGGGGGGGCCCACAATGAGCAGTTCTTC,CASSLAKGGGAHNEQFF
NA,NA,TRBJ1-5,TRBV9,TGTGCCAGCAGCGCAGGGGCACCGGATCAGCCCCAGCATTTT,CASSAGAPDQPQHF
NA,NA,TRBJ2-1,TRBV5-4,TGTGCCAGCAGCCCTTTTTTGTCTTACTCCTACAATGAGCAGTTCTTC,CASSPFLSYSYNEQFF
few,NA,TRBJ1-1,TRBV16,TGTGCCAGCAGCCAATATCATAACTCCCTAGAAGCTTTCTTT,CASSQYHNSLEAFF
NA,NA,TRBJ1-3,TRBV11-2,TGTGCCAGCAGCTTAGATCTGCCGGGCTCTGGAAACACCATATATTTT,CASSLDLPGSGNTIYF
NA,NA,TRBJ2-7,TRBV6-5,TGTGCCAGCAGTTACCGGACAGCTTACGAGCAGTACTTC,CASSYRTAYEQYF
NA,NA,TRBJ1-1,TRBV6-1,TGTGCCAGCAGTGAGGGCGCCATGGGGGGTGAAGCTTTCTTT,CASSEGAMGGEAFF
NA,TRBD2,TRBJ2-2,TRBV9,TGTGCCAGCAGCGCTAGCGGGGGGTCGAACACCGGGGAGCTGTTTTTT,CASSASGGSNTGELFF
few,TRBD1,TRBJ2-2,TRBV6-1,TGTGCCAGCAGTTGGGACAGTACGAACACCGGGGAGCTGTTTTTT,CASSWDSTNTGELFF
NA,TRBD2,TRBJ2-7,TRBV2,TGTGCCAGCAGTGGGGGCGGGGGGCCCGCCTACGAGCAGTACTTC,CASSGGGGPAYEQYF
NA,NA,TRBJ1-4,TRBV28,TGTGCCAGCAGTTTTAGTTTTTCGGGCTCAAGACAGGCAACTAATGAAAAACTGTTTTTT,CASSFSFSGSRQATNEKLFF
NA,NA,TRBJ2-7,TRBV5-1,TGCGCCAGCAGCTTGGGAGGGAACCTCGATTCCGAGCAGTACTTC,CASSLGGNLDSEQYF
NA,TRBD2,TRBJ2-7,TRBV5-1,TGCGCCAGCAGCTTGGAGTTAGCGGGGAAGTACGAGCAGTACTTC,CASSLELAGKYEQYF
NA,TRBD1,TRBJ2-5,TRBV29-1,TGCAGCGCCGGACAGGGGGGGCAGACCCAGTACTTC,CSAGQGGQTQYF
NA,NA,TRBJ2-7,TRBV5-4,TGTGCCAGCAGCTTGGAGGTAGGGGCCGAGCAGTACTTC,CASSLEVGAEQYF
NA,TRBD2,TRBJ2-1,TRBV15,TGTGCCACCAGCAGAGATCTAGCGGGGGTCTACAATGAGCAGTTCTTC,CATSRDLAGVYNEQFF
NA,NA,TRBJ1-5,TRBV5-5,TGTGCCAGCAGCTTGGCCAAACCAGGGAGGCAGCCCCAGCATTTT,CASSLAKPGRQPQHF
NA,TRBD2,TRBJ2-1,TRBV5-1,TGCGCCAGCAGCTTGAGGTACCGGGACTATCAGTTCTTC,CASSLRYRDYQFF
few,NA,TRBJ1-2,TRBV11-1,TGTGCCAGCAGCCGGGTGGCTAACGCCGGCGGCTACACCTTC,CASSRVANAGGYTF
NA,TRBD1,TRBJ2-5,TRBV6-1,TGTGCCAGCCGACAGGGCCGGGAGACCCAGTACTTC,CASRQGRETQYF
NA,NA,TRBJ2-7,TRBV28,TGTGCATCGGGGGACCCCTACGAGCAGTACTTC,CASGDPYEQYF
NA,NA,TRBJ1-2,TRBV9,TGTGCCAGCAGCCCAGGGGACCTTTATGGCTACACCTTC,CASSPGDLYGYTF
NA,NA,TRBJ1-3,TRBV12-5,TGTGCTAGTGGTTTGGGGGGCTTTGGAAACACCATATATTTT,CASGLGGFGNTIYF
NA,NA,TRBJ1-4,TRBV5-1,TGCGCCAGCAGCTTGGAACCAGGGATTAATGAAAAACTGTTTTTT,CASSLEPGINEKLFF
once,NA,TRBJ1-6,TRBV28,TGTGCCAGCCTCGGGGGGCTCTATAATTCACCCCTCCACTTT,CASLGGLYNSPLHF
once,TRBD1,TRBJ2-3,TRBV5-6,TGTGCCAGCAGCGAGACCGGGACAGGAAGCACAGATACGCAGTATTTT,CASSETGTGSTDTQYF
NA,NA,TRBJ1-2,TRBV30,TGTGCCTGGGACAGATCTTACTATGGCTACACCTTC,CAWDRSYYGYTF
NA,NA,TRBJ1-1,TRBV19,TGTGCCAGTAGTATAGGGACTGCACGAATCACTGAAGCTTTCTTT,CASSIGTARITEAFF
once,NA,TRBJ2-5,TRBV12-5,TGTGCTAGTGGTCCCTCGGGGGATGAGATCCAGTACTTC,CASGPSGDEIQYF
NA,NA,TRBJ1-6,TRBV28,TGTGCCAGCAGCAAGGGGGGGGGAGGGGAACTTCGATCACCCCTCCACTTT,CASSKGGGGELRSPLHF
NA,TRBD1,TRBJ2-2,TRBV7-9,TGTGCCAGCAGCTCCCGGACAGGGGGCGGTACCGGGGAGCTGTTTTTT,CASSSRTGGGTGELFF
NA,TRBD1,TRBJ1-1,TRBV30,TGTGCCTGGGAGGGACAGGCAGACACTGAAGCTTTCTTT,CAWEGQADTEAFF